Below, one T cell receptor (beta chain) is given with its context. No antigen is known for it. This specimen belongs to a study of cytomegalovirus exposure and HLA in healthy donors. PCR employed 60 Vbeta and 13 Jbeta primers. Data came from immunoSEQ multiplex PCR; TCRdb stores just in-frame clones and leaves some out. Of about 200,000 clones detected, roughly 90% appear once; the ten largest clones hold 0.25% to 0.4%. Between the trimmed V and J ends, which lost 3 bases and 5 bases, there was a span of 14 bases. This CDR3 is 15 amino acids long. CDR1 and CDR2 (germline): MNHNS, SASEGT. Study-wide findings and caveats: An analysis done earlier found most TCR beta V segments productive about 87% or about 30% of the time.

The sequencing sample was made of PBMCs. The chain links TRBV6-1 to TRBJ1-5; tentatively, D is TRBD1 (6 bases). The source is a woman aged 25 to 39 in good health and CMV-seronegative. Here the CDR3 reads CASSDFSGQYQPQHF. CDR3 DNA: TGTGCCAGCAGTGACTTCAGCGGACAGTATCAGCCCCAGCATTTT.